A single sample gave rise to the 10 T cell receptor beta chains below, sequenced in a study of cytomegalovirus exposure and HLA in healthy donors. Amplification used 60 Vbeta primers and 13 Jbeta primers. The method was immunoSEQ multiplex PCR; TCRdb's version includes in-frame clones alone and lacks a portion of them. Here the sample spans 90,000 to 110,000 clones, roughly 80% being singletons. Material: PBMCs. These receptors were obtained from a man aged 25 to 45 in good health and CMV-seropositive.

The CDR3 nucleotides are TGTGCCAGCAGCCAGGACGGACAGGGCGTTAACTATGGCTACACCTTC. Translation: CASSQDGQGVNYGYTF. The chain has TRBV4-2 and TRBJ1-2; 8 nucleotides line up with TRBD1. Per the germline V gene, CDR1 is LGHNA and CDR2 is YNFKEQ. J was trimmed by 1 base and V by 3 bases; bases with no gene match: 7. The CDR3 spans 16 residues.

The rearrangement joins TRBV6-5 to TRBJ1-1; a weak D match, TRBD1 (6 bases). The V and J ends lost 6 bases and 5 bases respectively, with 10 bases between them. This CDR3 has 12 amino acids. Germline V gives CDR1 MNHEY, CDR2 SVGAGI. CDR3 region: CASRSQGTEAFF. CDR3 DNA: TGTGCCAGCAGATCACAGGGAACTGAAGCTTTCTTT.

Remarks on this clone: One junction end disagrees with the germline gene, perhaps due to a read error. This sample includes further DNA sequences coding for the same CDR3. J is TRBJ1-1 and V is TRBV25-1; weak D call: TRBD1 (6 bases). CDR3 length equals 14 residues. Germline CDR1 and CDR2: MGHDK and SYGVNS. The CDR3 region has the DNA TGTGCCAGCAGTGTGACAGGCATGAACACTGAAGCCTTCTTT. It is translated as CASSVTGMNTEAFF.

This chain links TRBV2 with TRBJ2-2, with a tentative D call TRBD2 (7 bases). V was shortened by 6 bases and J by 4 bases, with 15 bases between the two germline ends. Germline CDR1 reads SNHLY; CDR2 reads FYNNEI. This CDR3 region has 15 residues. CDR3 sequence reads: CASRQGTTTTGELFF. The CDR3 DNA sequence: TGTGCCAGCAGGCAGGGGACTACGACCACCGGGGAGCTGTTTTTT.

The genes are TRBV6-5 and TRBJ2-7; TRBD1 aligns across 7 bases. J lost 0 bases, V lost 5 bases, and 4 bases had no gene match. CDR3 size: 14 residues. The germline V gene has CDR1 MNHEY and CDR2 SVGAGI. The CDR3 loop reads CASSHRDSSYEQYF. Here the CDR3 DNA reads TGTGCCAGCAGTCACCGGGACAGCTCCTACGAGCAGTACTTC.

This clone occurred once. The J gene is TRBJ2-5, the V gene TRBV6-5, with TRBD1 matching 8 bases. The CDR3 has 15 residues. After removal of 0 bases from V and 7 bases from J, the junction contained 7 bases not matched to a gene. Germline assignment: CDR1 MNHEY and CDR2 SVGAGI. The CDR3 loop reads CASSYSIKTGGTQYF. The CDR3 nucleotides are TGTGCCAGCAGTTACTCGATTAAAACAGGGGGGACCCAGTACTTC.

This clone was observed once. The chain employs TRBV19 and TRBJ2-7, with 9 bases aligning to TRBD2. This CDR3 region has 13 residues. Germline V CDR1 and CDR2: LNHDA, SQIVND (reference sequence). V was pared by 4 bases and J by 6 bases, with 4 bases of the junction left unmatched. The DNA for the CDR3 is TGTGCCAGTAGTACGGGACTAGCTGGCGAGCAGTACTTC. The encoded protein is CASSTGLAGEQYF.

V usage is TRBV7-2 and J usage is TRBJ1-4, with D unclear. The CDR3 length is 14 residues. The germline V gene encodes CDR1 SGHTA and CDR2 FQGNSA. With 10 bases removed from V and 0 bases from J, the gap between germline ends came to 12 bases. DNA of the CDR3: TGTGCCACCTCCCGCGGGCCAACTAATGAAAAACTGTTTTTT. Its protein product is CATSRGPTNEKLFF.

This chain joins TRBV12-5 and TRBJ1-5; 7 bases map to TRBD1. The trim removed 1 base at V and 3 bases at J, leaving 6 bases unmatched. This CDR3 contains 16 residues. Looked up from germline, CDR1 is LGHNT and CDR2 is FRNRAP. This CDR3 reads CASGLDTGANNQPQHF. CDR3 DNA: TGTGCTAGTGGTTTGGACACAGGGGCCAACAATCAGCCCCAGCATTTT.

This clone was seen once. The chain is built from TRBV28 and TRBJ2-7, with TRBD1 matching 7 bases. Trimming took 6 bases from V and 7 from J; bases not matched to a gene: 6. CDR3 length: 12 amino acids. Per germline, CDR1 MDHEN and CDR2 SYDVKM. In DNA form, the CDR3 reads TGTGCCAGCAGCCGGACAGGTAGGGAGCAGTACTTC. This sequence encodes CASSRTGREQYF.